This TCR beta chain originates from a study of blood T cells in healthy people across ages. Study context: Template switching retrieved approximately one barcoded beta molecule for each two T cells.

Alongside a J-beta primer mix, a sample-barcoded 5' primer served in a second PCR lasting about 7 to 11 cycles. TCRdb analysed the 5' RACE reads with MiXCR anew, one entry per CDR3 protein. Of roughly 1,100,000 distinct CDR3 sequences in the sample, approximately 25% were seen once. CDR3 length: 15 residues. Between the trimmed V and J ends, which lost 4 bases and 0 bases, there was a span of 12 bases. Per germline, CDR1 MNHNS and CDR2 SASEGT. This clonotype was counted a few times. These same data were also listed under a study on T cells of mothers and their children.

This TCR was recovered from a girl aged 2 to 9 in good health. The rearrangement links TRBV6-1 to TRBJ1-1; no firm D call. Sequencing was done on a sample of blood. CDR3 in amino acids: CASSVQRLMNTEAFF. The DNA of the CDR3 is TGTGCCAGCAGTGTCCAACGGCTGATGAACACTGAAGCTTTCTTT.